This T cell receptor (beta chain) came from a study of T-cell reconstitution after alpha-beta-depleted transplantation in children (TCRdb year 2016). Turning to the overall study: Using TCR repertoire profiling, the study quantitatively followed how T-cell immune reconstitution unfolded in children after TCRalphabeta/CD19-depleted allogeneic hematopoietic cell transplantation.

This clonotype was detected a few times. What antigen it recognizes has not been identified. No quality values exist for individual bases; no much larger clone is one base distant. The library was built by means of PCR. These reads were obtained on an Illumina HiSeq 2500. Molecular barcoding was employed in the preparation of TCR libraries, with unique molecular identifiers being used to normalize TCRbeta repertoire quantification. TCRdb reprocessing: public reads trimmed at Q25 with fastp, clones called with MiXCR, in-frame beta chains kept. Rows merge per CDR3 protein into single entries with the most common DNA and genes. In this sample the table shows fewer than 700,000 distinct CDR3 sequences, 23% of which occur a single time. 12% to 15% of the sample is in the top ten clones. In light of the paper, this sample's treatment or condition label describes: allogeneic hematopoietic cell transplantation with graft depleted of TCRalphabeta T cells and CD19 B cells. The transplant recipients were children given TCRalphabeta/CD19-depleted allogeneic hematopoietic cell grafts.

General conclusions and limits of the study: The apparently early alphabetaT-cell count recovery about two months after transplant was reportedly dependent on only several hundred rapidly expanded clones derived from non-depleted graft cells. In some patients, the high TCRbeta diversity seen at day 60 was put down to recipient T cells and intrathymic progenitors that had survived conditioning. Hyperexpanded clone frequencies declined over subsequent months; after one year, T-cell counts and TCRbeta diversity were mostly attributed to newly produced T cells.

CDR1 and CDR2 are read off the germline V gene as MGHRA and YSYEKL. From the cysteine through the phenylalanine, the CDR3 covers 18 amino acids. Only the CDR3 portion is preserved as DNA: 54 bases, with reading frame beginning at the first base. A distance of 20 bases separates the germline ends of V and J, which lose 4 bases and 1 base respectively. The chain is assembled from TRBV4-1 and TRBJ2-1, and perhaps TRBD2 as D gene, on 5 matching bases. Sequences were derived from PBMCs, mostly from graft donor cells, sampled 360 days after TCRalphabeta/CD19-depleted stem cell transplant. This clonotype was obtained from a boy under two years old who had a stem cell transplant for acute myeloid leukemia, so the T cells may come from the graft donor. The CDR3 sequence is CASSLSSGWGSSYNEQFF. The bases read TGCGCCAGCAGCCTCTCGAGCGGATGGGGTTCATCCTACAATGAGCAGTTCTTC.